Each of the 23 T cell receptor beta chains below was sequenced from the same sample in a study of blood T cell repertoires in COVID-19. The data were produced by immunoSEQ multiplex PCR, yet TCRdb's version contains in-frame clones alone and is incomplete. The sample lists some 220,000 clones, about 85% seen once, with around 2.7% in the top ten. The specimen was PBMCs or T cells enriched from blood (not recorded which). These receptors came from a woman aged 30 to 39 who had recovered from COVID-19.

This clone was found once. The chain couples TRBV20-1 to TRBJ1-5; D ambiguous. Germline loops: CDR1 DFQATT, CDR2 SNEGSKA (reference sequence). This CDR3 spans 13 amino acids. Trimming removed 3 bases from V and 0 bases from J, with 6 bases in between. The CDR3 sequence: CSASRDSNQPQHF. CDR3 sequence (DNA): TGCAGTGCTAGTCGGGATAGCAATCAGCCCCAGCATTTT.

The genes are TRBV14 and TRBJ1-6; 9 bases agree with TRBD1. The CDR3 is 15 amino acids. V was clipped by 3 bases and J by 7 bases; unmatched bases: 4. The germline CDR1 and CDR2 sequences are SGHDN and FVKESK. Written as DNA, the CDR3 is TGTGCCAGCAGCCAGGGACAGGGAATAAATTCACCCCTCCACTTT. Protein sequence: CASSQGQGINSPLHF.

The count of this clone is one. V and J are TRBV15 and TRBJ2-5; D possibly corresponds to TRBD2 (5 bases). Germline CDR1 LNHNV, CDR2 YYDKDF (reference sequence). This CDR3 has 14 residues. V gave up 6 bases and J gave up 3 bases, with 14 bases separating them. Written as DNA, the CDR3 is TGTGCCACCAGAGGCCGGGGAAGAGAAGAGACCCAGTACTTC. Protein sequence: CATRGRGREETQYF.

The V and J genes are TRBV3-1 (or the pseudogene TRBV3-2) and TRBJ2-2, with D possibly TRBD2 on 6 matching bases. Trimming took 6 bases from V and 0 from J, leaving 11 bases between them. Germline CDR1 is LGHDT and CDR2 is YNNKEL (reference sequence). This CDR3 region has 15 residues. The CDR3 DNA follows: TGTGCCAGCAGAGAGGGACTCGCGAACACCGGGGAGCTGTTTTTT. It is translated as CASREGLANTGELFF.

The chain recombines TRBV19 with TRBJ1-6, with 9 bases that match TRBD1. This CDR3 region has 13 residues. CDR1 is LNHDA, CDR2 SQIVND, per germline (reference sequence). The V gene end was trimmed by 8 bases and the J gene end by 8 bases; junction bases not matched to a gene: 4. The CDR3 region is CASAGTGHSPLHF. The CDR3 DNA follows: TGTGCCAGTGCTGGGACAGGGCATTCACCCCTCCACTTT.

CDR3: CASTEKGVRGNQPQHF. CDR3 DNA: TGTGCCAGTACCGAGAAGGGGGTGAGGGGCAATCAGCCCCAGCATTTT. V is TRBV19 and J is TRBJ1-5, with D perhaps matching TRBD1 (6 bases). There are 16 residues in the CDR3. V lost 7 bases and J 2 bases, leaving 18 bases between the germline ends. The V gene's germline CDR1 is LNHDA and CDR2 SQIVND (reference sequence).

V is TRBV9 and J is TRBJ2-7; TRBD2 matches at 11 bases. V trimming: 1 base; J trimming: 4 bases; junction bases outside the gene matches: 4. Germline V gene data show CDR1 as SGDLS and CDR2 as YYNGEE. The CDR3 covers 15 residues. For the CDR3, the DNA is TGTGCCAGCAGCGTACGTAGCGGGGGGGCGTACGAGCAGTACTTC. Translated: CASSVRSGGAYEQYF.

This chain connects TRBV4-2 to TRBJ1-5; D uncertain. CDR1 and CDR2 (germline): LGHNA, YNFKEQ. Trimming pared 0 bases from V and 4 bases from J, leaving 7 bases between. The CDR3 contains 14 residues. The CDR3 DNA is TGTGCCAGCAGCCAAGATGTGGCAAATCAGCCCCAGCATTTT. Translated: CASSQDVANQPQHF.

The chain is built from TRBV4-3 and TRBJ1-1; D is unresolved. Trimming stripped 4 bases from V and 1 base from J, with 7 bases between. The CDR3 is 13 residues long. CDR1 LGHNA and CDR2 YSLEER come from the germline V gene. Here the CDR3 reads CASSLTRNTEAFF. In nucleotides, the CDR3 is TGCGCCAGCAGCCTCACGCGGAACACTGAAGCTTTCTTT.

The V gene is TRBV9, the J gene TRBJ1-3; D is perhaps TRBD1 (6 bases). CDR1 and CDR2 (germline): SGDLS, YYNGEE. CDR3 length: 14 amino acids. V was cut by 3 bases and J by 3 bases, with 10 bases left in between. CDR3 nucleotide sequence: TGTGCCAGCAGCGAGGGGGACGTTGGAAACACCATATATTTT. Amino acids: CASSEGDVGNTIYF.

This clone was recorded a few times. The rearrangement links TRBV2 to TRBJ1-1; unclear D gene. This CDR3 is built from 13 residues. Germline CDR1 reads SNHLY; CDR2 reads FYNNEI. V gave up 6 bases and J gave up 3 bases, with 11 bases separating them. The chain's CDR3 is CASRATVYTEAFF. Written as DNA, the CDR3 is TGTGCCAGCAGAGCGACGGTCTACACTGAAGCTTTCTTT.

The gene calls are TRBV7-3 and TRBJ1-2; no firm D call. This CDR3 comprises 15 residues. Germline assignment: CDR1 SGHTA and CDR2 FQGTGA. Trimming shortened V by 1 base and J by 2 bases, and 11 bases separated the two germline ends. CDR3 in DNA: TGTGCCAGCAGCTTAAGCGGAGAGGCAAACTATGGCTACACCTTC. The encoded protein is CASSLSGEANYGYTF.

This clone was observed once. This rearrangement joins TRBV6-5 to TRBJ2-7, with 8 positions matching TRBD1. Looked up from germline, CDR1 is MNHEY and CDR2 is SVGAGI. The CDR3 extends over 13 amino acids. The V and J ends lost 2 bases and 5 bases, in that order; junction bases with no gene match: 2. The CDR3 nucleotides are TGTGCCAGCAGTTACGGACAGGGTAACGAGCAGTACTTC. Translating gives CASSYGQGNEQYF.

The chain links TRBV7-6 to TRBJ2-3, with 8 nucleotides matching TRBD2. CDR1 is SGHVS, CDR2 FNYEAQ, per germline. This CDR3 spans 15 amino acids. Germline trimming cut 2 bases from V and 3 bases from J; bases unmatched to any gene: 4. As DNA, the CDR3 is TGTGCCAGCAGCTTACTCGGGGGGGTGACAGATACGCAGTATTTT. This encodes CASSLLGGVTDTQYF.

The V call is TRBV4-1, the J call TRBJ1-2, with D perhaps matching TRBD1 (5 bases). Germline CDR1 reads MGHRA; CDR2 reads YSYEKL. The ends were cut back, 0 bases at V and 0 bases at J, with 17 bases in the middle. This CDR3 spans 18 amino acids. As DNA, the CDR3 is TGCGCCAGCAGCCAAGATGAACGAGGGGCGGGAGCTAACTATGGCTACACCTTC. Its translation is CASSQDERGAGANYGYTF.

V gene TRBV6-2 or TRBV6-3 combines with J gene TRBJ2-7, with TRBD1 matching over 7 bases. The CDR3 consists of 15 residues. Losses at the gene ends were 4 bases for V and 2 bases for J; bases not matched to a gene: 8. The germline gives CDR1 MNHEY, CDR2 SVGEGT. CDR3 amino acids: CASSFSTGLTYEQYF. The CDR3 bases are TGTGCCAGCAGTTTCTCGACAGGGCTAACCTACGAGCAGTACTTC.

The rearrangement joins TRBV19 to TRBJ1-1; weak D call: TRBD1 (6 bases). The CDR3 is 14 residues long. Per germline, CDR1 LNHDA and CDR2 SQIVND (reference sequence). Between the trimmed V and J ends, which lost 6 bases and 6 bases, there was a span of 17 bases. CDR3: CASSIGGAASEAFF. CDR3 nucleotides: TGTGCCAGTAGCATCGGGGGGGCCGCCTCTGAAGCTTTCTTT.

The sample holds a few counts of this clone. The V call is TRBV18, the J call TRBJ1-1; D gene uncertain. Trimming left V 3 bases short and J 3 bases short, with 11 bases between. There are 14 residues in the CDR3. Germline assignment: CDR1 KGHSH and CDR2 LQKENI. Here the CDR3 reads CASSPFLGDTEAFF. CDR3 nucleotides: TGTGCCAGCTCACCGTTCTTGGGAGACACTGAAGCTTTCTTT.

The J gene is TRBJ2-3, the V gene TRBV19; a weak D match, TRBD1 (6 bases). Germline CDR1 LNHDA, CDR2 SQIVND (reference sequence). V dropped 7 bases and J dropped 2 bases, with 10 bases sitting between them. This CDR3 region has 13 residues. Written as DNA, the CDR3 is TGTGCCAGTACTCAGGGGAACACAGATACGCAGTATTTT. It specifies CASTQGNTDTQYF. The full variable domain, rest sourced from reference TRBV19 and TRBJ2-3, is DGGITQSPKYLFRKEGQNVTLSCEQNLNHDAMYWYRQDPGQGLRLIYYSQIVNDFQKGDIAEGYSVSREKKESFPLTVTSAQKNPTAFYLCASTQGNTDTQYFGPGTRLTVL.

The gene calls are TRBV10-3 and TRBJ2-3; TRBD2 is a possible D gene (5 bases). Germline loops: CDR1 ENHRY, CDR2 SYGVKD. With 7 bases removed from V and 0 bases from J, the gap between germline ends came to 8 bases. CDR3 length: 13 residues. Written as DNA, the CDR3 is TGTGCCATCACGGGGTCCAGCACAGATACGCAGTATTTT. It specifies CAITGSSTDTQYF.

This clone was picked up a small number of times. V gene TRBV4-3 combines with J gene TRBJ2-7; 14 bases are shared with TRBD2. From germline, CDR1 is LGHNA and CDR2 YSLEER. CDR3 size: 19 residues. With V trimmed by 0 bases and J by 0 bases, 7 bases remained unmatched. The CDR3 DNA sequence: TGCGCCAGCAGCCAAGACGGACTAGCGGGGGGCCACAGCTCCTACGAGCAGTACTTC. Protein: CASSQDGLAGGHSSYEQYF.

The J gene is TRBJ1-2, the V gene TRBV4-3; D possibly corresponds to TRBD1 (6 bases). CDR1 is LGHNA, CDR2 YSLEER, per germline. The CDR3 covers 16 residues. V dropped 0 bases and J dropped 4 bases, with 15 bases sitting between them. CDR3 coding DNA: TGCGCCAGCAGCCAAGATCCGGGGGGCGCATTCTATGGCTACACCTTC. This encodes CASSQDPGGAFYGYTF.

The chain employs TRBV14 and TRBJ1-2, with a possible D match to TRBD1 (6 bases). The germline V and J ends were trimmed by 1 base and 5 bases, with 14 bases remaining between them. The CDR3 is 15 amino acids. Germline V lookup: CDR1 SGHDN, CDR2 FVKESK. CDR3 protein: CASSQVRTAIYGYTF. CDR3 sequence (DNA): TGTGCCAGCAGCCAAGTCAGGACAGCCATTTATGGCTACACCTTC.